The 29 T cell receptor beta chains presented below share a single source sample, sequenced in a study of blood T cell repertoires in COVID-19. TCRdb's table, derived via immunoSEQ multiplex PCR, lists solely in-frame clones and lacks some. In the table there are approximately 150,000 clones, roughly 84% of which are singletons. The sequenced sample was peripheral blood. These receptor sequences come from a man between 25 and 39 years old with COVID-19, enrolled during active disease.

This clone was picked up one time. V gene TRBV6-1 combines with J gene TRBJ2-1; 9 bases match TRBD2. This CDR3 spans 17 amino acids. Germline CDR1 is MNHNS and CDR2 is SASEGT. The V and J ends lost 3 bases and 6 bases, in that order; junction bases with no gene match: 12. The CDR3 protein is CASSERHSGSVGNEQFF. CDR3 nucleotide sequence: TGTGCCAGCAGTGAGCGTCATAGCGGGAGTGTGGGCAATGAGCAGTTCTTC.

V gene TRBV5-8 combines with J gene TRBJ2-7, with 10 bases lining up with TRBD2. This CDR3 has 16 amino acids. Germline V lookup: CDR1 SGHTS, CDR2 YDEGEE. Losses at the gene ends were 4 bases for V and 6 bases for J; bases not matched to a gene: 13. CDR3 in amino acids: CASSPGPGTSVVEQYF. Written as DNA, the CDR3 is TGTGCCAGCAGCCCCGGTCCGGGGACTAGCGTCGTCGAGCAGTACTTC.

This chain connects TRBV12-3 or TRBV12-4 to TRBJ2-1; D might be TRBD2 (6 bases). Trimming cost V 5 bases and J 10 bases, with 12 bases left between them. There are 12 residues in the CDR3. CDR3 sequence: CASSPGLFEQFF. The CDR3, as DNA: TGTGCCAGCAGTCCAGGACTATTCGAGCAGTTCTTC.

This clone was detected only once. This sequence joins TRBV5-6 and TRBJ1-2, with TRBD1 as a possible D gene (5 bases). Trimming shortened V by 4 bases and J by 5 bases, and 15 bases separated the two germline ends. Germline CDR1 reads SGHDT; CDR2 reads YYEEEE. The CDR3 is made up of 14 amino acids. The CDR3 DNA is TGTGCCAGCAGCGGGGGAGGCAGGGTGTATGGCTACACCTTC. Encoded protein: CASSGGGRVYGYTF.

The chain couples TRBV2 to TRBJ2-7; 12 bases line up with TRBD2. V was clipped by 4 bases and J by 5 bases; unmatched bases: 12. Germline V gene sequence: CDR1 SNHLY, CDR2 FYNNEI. The CDR3 totals 17 residues. CDR3: CASSVEPRTSGIHEQYF. CDR3 nucleotide sequence: TGTGCCAGCAGTGTCGAACCTCGGACTAGCGGGATCCACGAGCAGTACTTC.

The chain links TRBV19 to TRBJ2-1; D unresolved. The V end lost 5 bases, the J end lost 0 bases, and 8 bases lay between the germline ends. This CDR3 region has 14 residues. The germline V gene encodes CDR1 LNHDA and CDR2 SQIVND (reference sequence). CDR3 residues: CASSRLDSYNEQFF. The CDR3 coding sequence is TGTGCCAGTAGTCGACTGGACTCCTACAATGAGCAGTTCTTC.

The sample holds one count of this clone. V usage is TRBV5-4 and J usage is TRBJ1-1, with D tentatively TRBD1 (5 bases). V was cut by 4 bases and J by 3 bases, with 10 bases left in between. CDR3 length: 13 amino acids. Germline loops: CDR1 SGHNT, CDR2 YYREEE (reference sequence). CDR3 in amino acids: CASSRTQDTEAFF. The CDR3, as DNA: TGTGCCAGCAGCCGAACACAGGACACTGAAGCTTTCTTT.

J is TRBJ2-7 and V is TRBV28; 11 bases line up with TRBD2. With V trimmed by 5 bases and J by 0 bases, 6 bases remained unmatched. CDR1 is MDHEN, CDR2 SYDVKM, per germline. The CDR3 spans 16 residues. CDR3 in amino acids: CASSPATSGSSYEQYF. The CDR3 DNA sequence: TGTGCCAGCAGTCCCGCCACTAGCGGGAGCTCCTACGAGCAGTACTTC.

V is TRBV27 and J is TRBJ2-3; 13 nucleotides agree with TRBD2. Germline assignment: CDR1 MNHEY and CDR2 SMNVEV (reference sequence). This CDR3 is built from 16 residues. Trimming at V came to 2 bases and at J to 1 base, leaving 0 bases not matched to a gene. The CDR3 loop is CASSLGLAGGTDTQYF. Here the CDR3 DNA reads TGTGCCAGCAGTTTAGGACTAGCGGGAGGCACAGATACGCAGTATTTT.

This chain uses TRBV27 with TRBJ2-7; TRBD1 agrees at 11 bases. Germline V lookup: CDR1 MNHEY, CDR2 SMNVEV (reference sequence). Losses at the gene ends were 8 bases for V and 5 bases for J; bases not matched to a gene: 8. This CDR3 region has 14 residues. Here the CDR3 reads CASPPGQGGDEQYF. Written as DNA, the CDR3 is TGTGCCAGCCCACCGGGACAGGGGGGTGACGAGCAGTACTTC.

The gene calls are TRBV4-2 and TRBJ2-2; the match to TRBD1 covers 10 bases. Germline lookup yields CDR1 LGHNA and CDR2 YNFKEQ. J was trimmed by 4 bases and V by 5 bases; bases with no gene match: 7. The CDR3 consists of 16 residues. The CDR3 here is CASSARDRGVTGELFF. The CDR3 bases are TGTGCCAGCAGCGCCCGGGACAGGGGAGTCACCGGGGAGCTGTTTTTT.

To note about this clone: Its ends do not fully match the called genes, so a read error is possible. This chain connects TRBV6-4 to TRBJ2-2, with D possibly being TRBD2 (5 bases). CDR1 and CDR2 from the germline V gene are MRHNA and SNTAGT. CDR3 length: 15 amino acids. Here the CDR3 reads CAGSDSGEKAGELFF. DNA for the CDR3: TGTGCCGGCAGTGACTCTGGGGAGAAGGCCGGGGAGCTGTTTTTT.

The chain recombines TRBV28 with TRBJ2-7, with 9 bases matching TRBD1. V trimming: 3 bases; J trimming: 3 bases; junction bases outside the gene matches: 9. Germline loops: CDR1 MDHEN, CDR2 SYDVKM. The CDR3 is made up of 16 amino acids. The CDR3 DNA is TGTGCCAGCAGTTTCCTCACTGGGACAGGGTTCTACGAGCAGTACTTC. Translated: CASSFLTGTGFYEQYF.

This rearrangement joins TRBV28 to TRBJ2-2; 12 bases match TRBD1. Germline lookup yields CDR1 MDHEN and CDR2 SYDVKM. The CDR3 has 15 residues. The J segment lost 7 bases and the V segment lost 2 bases, leaving 2 bases of the junction unmatched. CDR3 bases: TGTGCCAGCAGTTTAGGGACAGGGGGCAGCGGGGAGCTGTTTTTT. Protein product: CASSLGTGGSGELFF.

The chain couples TRBV10-1 to TRBJ2-1; 9 bases match TRBD2. The CDR3 is 13 amino acids. Germline V gene lookup returns CDR1 WNHNN and CDR2 SYGVQD (reference sequence). V lost 4 bases, J lost 9 bases, and 4 bases stayed unmatched. The CDR3 sequence: CASSGTSETEQFF. CDR3 coding DNA: TGCGCCAGCAGTGGGACTAGCGAGACTGAGCAGTTCTTC.

In the case of this clone: At the DNA level, this CDR3 is encoded by other sequences in the same sample as well. CDR3 region: CASSIGGSLNTEAFF. The CDR3 DNA sequence: TGTGCCAGTAGTATAGGGGGCAGCCTGAACACTGAAGCTTTCTTT. V usage is TRBV19 and J usage is TRBJ1-1, with D perhaps TRBD1 (5 bases). V was clipped by 1 base and J by 0 bases, with 9 bases between them. The length of the CDR3 is 15 residues. Germline CDR1 is LNHDA and CDR2 is SQIVND (reference sequence).

The V and J genes are TRBV5-1 and TRBJ2-7; D call uncertain. The CDR3 sequence is 13 residues long. Germline loops: CDR1 SGHRS, CDR2 YFSETQ. The ends were cut back, 0 bases at V and 5 bases at J, with 9 bases in the middle. The CDR3 loop reads CASSLGGADEQYF. CDR3 bases: TGCGCCAGCAGCTTGGGTGGTGCGGACGAGCAGTACTTC.

The chain is built from TRBV11-3 and TRBJ2-1, with D possibly TRBD2 on 5 matching bases. This CDR3 has 14 residues. V shed 2 bases and J shed 4 bases, with 9 bases lying between them. The germline gives CDR1 SGHNT, CDR2 YENEEA. The CDR3 coding sequence is TGTGCCAGCAGCTTAAGCGGAGAGTACAATGAGCAGTTCTTC. This gives the protein CASSLSGEYNEQFF.

This clone was detected once. The chain recombines TRBV7-4 with TRBJ2-7, with 10 positions matching TRBD2. The CDR3 contains 15 residues. V lost 5 bases to trimming and J lost 2 bases; unmatched junction nucleotides: 6. The germline V gene encodes CDR1 SGHVT and CDR2 SQSDAQ. The CDR3 DNA reads TGTGCCAGCAGCGAAGGGACTAGCGTCGCCTACGAGCAGTACTTC. Its protein product is CASSEGTSVAYEQYF.

The chain recombines TRBV7-2 with TRBJ2-5, with 8 positions matching TRBD2. This CDR3 has 16 amino acids. Germline V lookup: CDR1 SGHTA, CDR2 FQGNSA. With V trimmed by 5 bases and J by 7 bases, 15 bases remained unmatched. CDR3 DNA: TGTGCCAGCAGCCTCGGCCTGTCGGGAGGGGAGGGGACCCAGTACTTC. It specifies CASSLGLSGGEGTQYF. Complete variable domain (other parts from reference TRBV7-2 and TRBJ2-5): GAGVSQSPSNKVTEKGKDVELRCDPISGHTALYWYRQSLGQGLEFLIYFQGNSAPDKSGLPSDRFSAERTGGSVSTLTIQRTQQEDSAVYLCASSLGLSGGEGTQYFGPGTRLLVL.

V is TRBV4-2 and J is TRBJ2-2; perhaps TRBD1 as D (6 bases). This CDR3 is built from 18 residues. Trimming took 4 bases from V and 3 from J, leaving 21 bases between them. Germline V CDR1 and CDR2: LGHNA, YNFKEQ. The CDR3 protein is CASSPQGGALGDTGELFF. As DNA, the CDR3 is TGTGCCAGCAGCCCCCAAGGGGGTGCCTTGGGGGACACCGGGGAGCTGTTTTTT.

The chain uses TRBV4-3 and TRBJ1-5, with 7 bases fitting TRBD1. The CDR3 runs to 16 residues. V gave up 4 bases and J gave up 5 bases; unmatched junction bases: 11. CDR1 is LGHNA, CDR2 YSLEER, per germline. CDR3 amino acids: CASSPSRDSEYQPQHF. CDR3 DNA sequence: TGCGCCAGCAGCCCATCCCGGGACAGCGAGTATCAGCCCCAGCATTTT.

The rearrangement links TRBV28 to TRBJ1-6; D possibly corresponds to TRBD1 (6 bases). The CDR3 loop spans 14 amino acids. The V end lost 8 bases, the J end lost 5 bases, and 13 bases lay between the germline ends. Germline lookup yields CDR1 MDHEN and CDR2 SYDVKM. The CDR3 here is CASAEDRDNSPLHF. The CDR3 DNA is TGTGCCAGCGCCGAGGACAGAGATAATTCACCCCTCCACTTT.

The chain joins TRBV6-2 or TRBV6-3 to TRBJ1-1; 8 bases align to TRBD1. There are 17 residues in the CDR3. Germline CDR1 and CDR2: MNHEY and SVGEGT. Trimming cost V 0 bases and J 0 bases; bases outside gene matches: 6. Here the CDR3 reads CASSYSIGTGMNTEAFF. CDR3 DNA sequence: TGTGCCAGCAGTTACTCAATCGGGACAGGTATGAACACTGAAGCTTTCTTT.

The V and J genes are TRBV30 and TRBJ1-6; weak D call: TRBD1 (5 bases). Trimming took off 3 bases at V and 0 bases at J, with 15 bases between the two ends. Per germline, CDR1 GTSNPN and CDR2 SVGIG (reference sequence). This CDR3 is built from 17 residues. CDR3 region: CAWSPGAGPSYNSPLHF. The CDR3 DNA reads as TGTGCCTGGAGCCCTGGTGCAGGGCCCTCCTATAATTCACCCCTCCACTTT.

The table lists this clone with a count of one. The chain is built from TRBV2 and TRBJ2-3; TRBD2 matches at 8 bases. Germline-derived CDR1 and CDR2 are SNHLY and FYNNEI. The length of the CDR3 is 18 residues. V lost 6 bases and J lost 0; bases outside the gene matches: 14. The CDR3 protein is CASSQRRLGGGSTDTQYF. CDR3 DNA: TGTGCCAGCAGCCAACGCCGGCTGGGCGGGGGGAGCACAGATACGCAGTATTTT.

The genes are TRBV7-8 and TRBJ1-5; perhaps TRBD1 as D (5 bases). V was pared by 1 base and J by 4 bases, with 14 bases between. Germline values: CDR1 SGHVS, CDR2 FQNEAQ. The CDR3 loop spans 16 amino acids. This chain's CDR3 is CASSLVGAELNQPQHF. CDR3 DNA sequence: TGTGCCAGCAGCTTAGTAGGGGCAGAATTAAATCAGCCCCAGCATTTT.

The rearrangement links TRBV5-4 to TRBJ2-5; 7 bases align to TRBD2. Germline loops: CDR1 SGHNT, CDR2 YYREEE (reference sequence). CDR3 length: 13 amino acids. Trimming removed 4 bases from V and 5 bases from J; junction bases left unmatched: 5. CDR3 nucleotides: TGTGCCAGCAGCGCGGGAGTGGGGGAGACCCAGTACTTC. This sequence encodes CASSAGVGETQYF. Drawing the rest from reference TRBV5-4 and TRBJ2-5, the complete variable domain is ETGVTQSPTHLIKTRGQQVTLRCSSQSGHNTVSWYQQALGQGPQFIFQYYREEENGRGNFPPRFSGLQFPNYSSELNVNALELDDSALYLCASSAGVGETQYFGPGTRLLVL.

This chain joins TRBV19 and TRBJ1-1, with 7 positions matching TRBD1. V was pared by 5 bases and J by 1 base, with 7 bases of the junction left unmatched. This CDR3 region has 15 residues. CDR1 and CDR2 (germline): LNHDA, SQIVND (reference sequence). The DNA for the CDR3 is TGTGCCAGTAGTGAAGACAGGGTAAGGAACACTGAAGCTTTCTTT. This sequence encodes CASSEDRVRNTEAFF.